This TCR beta chain stems from a study of beta chain features in type 1 diabetes. In this sample, this clone turned up many times. Germline assignment: CDR1 SGHRS and CDR2 YFSETQ. The CDR3 has 15 residues. With V trimmed by 4 bases and J by 5 bases, 6 bases remained unmatched. The isolated RNA, all of it, was reverse transcribed, so expressed TCRB transcripts were what got sequenced. Profiling relied on immunoSEQ multiplex PCR, and the TCRdb table lists in-frame clones only, not all of them. The sample yields some 150,000 clones, about 7% seen once. Sample: central memory CD4+ T cells from blood. The clonotype comes from a woman younger than 45 in good health. The chain combines TRBV5-1 with TRBJ2-1; 10 bases line up with TRBD2. The CDR3 DNA reads as TGCGCCAGCAGCAGGCTAGCGGGAGTTAACAATGAGCAGTTCTTC. Protein: CASSRLAGVNNEQFF.